The 9 T cell receptor beta chains below come from one sample, sequenced in a study of regulatory T cells in long-lasting Graves disease. Arm-PCR of CDR3 regions and iRepertoire HTBI primers were the basis on which TCR beta libraries were built. MiXCR, run by TCRdb on the multiplex PCR reads, gives a single entry per CDR3 protein. This table has about 660,000 distinct CDR3 sequences, about 30% appearing once. Time point reported: persistent/refractory GD, antithyroid drugs over 5 years with positive TRAb. PBMC RNA was the source of the TCR library. The input for sequencing was peripheral blood mononuclear cells (PBMCs), taken when the disease was refractory, from a patient treated with antithyroid drugs. The receptors stem from a female donor with Graves disease.

V gene TRBV7-9 combines with J gene TRBJ1-4; 7 bases are a match to TRBD1. V lost 7 bases and J lost 6; bases outside the gene matches: 8. The CDR3 consists of 14 residues. CDR1 SEHNR and CDR2 FQNEAQ come from the germline V gene (reference sequence). CDR3 in amino acids: CASTQGGADEKLFF. The CDR3 region has the DNA TGTGCCAGCACCCAGGGGGGGGCGGATGAAAAACTGTTTTTT. The full variable domain, with the rest looked up from reference TRBV7-9 and TRBJ1-4, is DTGVSQNPRHKITKRGQNVTFRCDPISEHNRLYWYRQTLGQGPEFLTYFQNEAQLEKSRLLSDRFSAERPKGSFSTLEIQRTEQGDSAMYLCASTQGGADEKLFFGSGTQLSVL.

Only one count was recorded for this clonotype. The chain uses TRBV19 and TRBJ2-1, with 7 bases aligning to TRBD2. The CDR3 sequence is 14 residues long. The germline V gene has CDR1 LNHDA and CDR2 SQIVND (reference sequence). The ends lost 6 bases at V and 2 bases at J; junction bases unmatched: 4. CDR3 nucleotides: TGTGCCAGTAGGGGGGGGATCGCCTACAATGAGCAGTTCTTC. It encodes CASRGGIAYNEQFF.

As to this clonotype: A much larger clone is a single base away; this may be a read error. This sequence joins TRBV6-9 and TRBJ1-4; 11 nucleotides align to TRBD1. V lost 4 bases and J lost 6; bases outside the gene matches: 4. CDR1 and CDR2 (germline): MNHGY, SVAAGI. The CDR3 runs 15 residues. The CDR3 DNA sequence: TGTGCCAGCAGTTCCGGGACAGGGGGGGATGAAAAACTGTTTTTT. Amino acids: CASSSGTGGDEKLFF.

This clonotype was picked up one time. This sequence joins TRBV10-2 and TRBJ2-5; 8 bases match TRBD2. The CDR3 spans 16 residues. CDR1 is WSHSY and CDR2 is SAAADI in the germline V gene. V shed 2 bases, J shed 2 bases, and the junction held 7 bases outside the gene matches. CDR3: CASSERAGLGQETQYF. Written as DNA, the CDR3 is TGCGCCAGCAGTGAGCGAGCGGGACTAGGGCAAGAGACCCAGTACTTC.

There are a few counts of this clonotype. The chain joins TRBV3-1 to TRBJ1-2; D uncertain. The CDR3 runs 13 residues. The V gene's germline CDR1 is LGHDT and CDR2 YNNKEL (reference sequence). V lost 4 bases, J lost 8 bases, and 14 bases lay in between. This CDR3 reads CASSPRRAGGYTF. The CDR3 nucleotides are TGTGCCAGCAGCCCGAGGAGGGCTGGCGGCTACACCTTC.

This clonotype has only a few counts. The rearrangement links TRBV19 to TRBJ1-2, with 7 bases matching TRBD1. Losses at the gene ends were 6 bases for V and 4 bases for J; bases not matched to a gene: 11. The CDR3 runs 15 residues. The germline gives CDR1 LNHDA, CDR2 SQIVND (reference sequence). The CDR3 bases are TGTGCCAGTAGCCGACTGCAGGGGGAAGGCTATGGCTACACCTTC. The encoded protein is CASSRLQGEGYGYTF.

This clonotype was counted ten times or more. The chain links TRBV11-2 to TRBJ1-2; 8 nucleotides agree with TRBD1. CDR3 size: 15 residues. The junction had 6 bases not matched to a gene; V was cut back by 3 bases and J by 3 bases. Germline CDR1 is SGHAT and CDR2 is FQNNGV. The CDR3 sequence: CASSFDRGYDYGYTF. Written as DNA, the CDR3 is TGTGCCAGCAGCTTCGACAGGGGTTACGACTATGGCTACACCTTC.

Concerning this clonotype itself: One junction end disagrees with the germline gene, perhaps due to a read error. J is TRBJ2-2 and V is TRBV2; TRBD2 agrees at 7 bases. This CDR3 has 13 residues. Germline CDR1 reads SNHLY; CDR2 reads FYNNEI. CDR3 DNA sequence: TGTGCCAGCAGGGCGGGAGCGGCCGGGGAGCCGTTTTTT. It codes for CASRAGAAGEPFF.

This chain connects TRBV6-2 or TRBV6-3 to TRBJ2-7; TRBD1 agrees at 9 bases. V lost 2 bases and J lost 4; bases outside the gene matches: 6. Germline lookup yields CDR1 MNHEY and CDR2 SVGEGT. The CDR3 spans 15 residues. The CDR3 bases are TGTGCCAGCAGTTACACACCGGGACAGGGTTACGAGCAGTACTTC. Translated, it gives CASSYTPGQGYEQYF.